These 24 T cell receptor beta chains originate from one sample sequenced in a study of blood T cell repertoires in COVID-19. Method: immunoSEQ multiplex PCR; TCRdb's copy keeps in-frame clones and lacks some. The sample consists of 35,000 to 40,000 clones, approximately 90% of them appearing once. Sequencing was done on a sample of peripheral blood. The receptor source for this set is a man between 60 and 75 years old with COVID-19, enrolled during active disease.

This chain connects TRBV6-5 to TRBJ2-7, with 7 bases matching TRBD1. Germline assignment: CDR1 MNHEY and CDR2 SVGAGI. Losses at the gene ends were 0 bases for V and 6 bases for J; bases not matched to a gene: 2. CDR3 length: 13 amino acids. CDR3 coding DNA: TGTGCCAGCAGTTACTCATACAGGGGCGAGCAGTACTTC. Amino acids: CASSYSYRGEQYF.

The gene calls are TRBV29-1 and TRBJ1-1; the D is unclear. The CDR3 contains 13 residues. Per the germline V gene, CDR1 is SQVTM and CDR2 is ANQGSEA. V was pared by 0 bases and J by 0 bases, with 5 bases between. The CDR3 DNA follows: TGCAGCGTTGAAGAGAGATTGAACACTGAAGCTTTCTTT. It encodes CSVEERLNTEAFF.

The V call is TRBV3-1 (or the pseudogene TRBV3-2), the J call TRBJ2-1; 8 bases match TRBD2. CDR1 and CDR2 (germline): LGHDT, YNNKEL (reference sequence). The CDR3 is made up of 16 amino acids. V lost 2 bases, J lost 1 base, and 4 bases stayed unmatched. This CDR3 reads CASSQTGGVSYNEQFF. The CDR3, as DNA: TGTGCCAGCAGCCAAACGGGAGGGGTATCCTACAATGAGCAGTTCTTC.

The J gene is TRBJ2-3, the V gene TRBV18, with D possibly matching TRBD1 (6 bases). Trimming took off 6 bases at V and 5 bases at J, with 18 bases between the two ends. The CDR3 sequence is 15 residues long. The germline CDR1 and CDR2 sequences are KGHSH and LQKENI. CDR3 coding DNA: TGTGCCAGCTCCATGAGAGGGAGAGGGGGAGATACGCAGTATTTT. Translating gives CASSMRGRGGDTQYF.

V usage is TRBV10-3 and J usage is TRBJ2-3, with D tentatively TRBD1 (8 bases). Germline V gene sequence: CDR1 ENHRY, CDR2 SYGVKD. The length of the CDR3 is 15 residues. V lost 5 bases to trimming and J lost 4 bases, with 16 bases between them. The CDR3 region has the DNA TGTGCCATCAGTCAGGGGGCGGGAGTTCCAGATACGCAGTATTTT. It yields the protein CAISQGAGVPDTQYF.

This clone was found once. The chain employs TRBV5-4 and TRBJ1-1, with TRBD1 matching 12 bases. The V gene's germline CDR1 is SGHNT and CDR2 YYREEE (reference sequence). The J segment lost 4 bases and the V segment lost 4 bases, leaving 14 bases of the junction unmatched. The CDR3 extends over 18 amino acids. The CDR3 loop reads CASSPRDRGPPAGTEAFF. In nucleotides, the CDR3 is TGTGCCAGCAGCCCACGGGACAGGGGGCCACCCGCGGGCACTGAAGCTTTCTTT.

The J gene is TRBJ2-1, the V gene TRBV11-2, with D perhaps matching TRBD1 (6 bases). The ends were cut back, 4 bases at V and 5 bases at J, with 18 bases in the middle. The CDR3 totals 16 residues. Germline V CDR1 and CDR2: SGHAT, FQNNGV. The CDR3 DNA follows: TGTGCCAGCAGCTCGGCCGGGACAAACATTCACAATGAGCAGTTCTTC. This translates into CASSSAGTNIHNEQFF.

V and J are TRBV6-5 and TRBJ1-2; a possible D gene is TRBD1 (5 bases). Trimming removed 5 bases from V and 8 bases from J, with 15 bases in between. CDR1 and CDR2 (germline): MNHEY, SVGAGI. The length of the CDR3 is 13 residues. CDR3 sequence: CASSSAGPGGYTF. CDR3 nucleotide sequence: TGTGCCAGCAGTAGCGCAGGGCCAGGGGGCTACACCTTC.

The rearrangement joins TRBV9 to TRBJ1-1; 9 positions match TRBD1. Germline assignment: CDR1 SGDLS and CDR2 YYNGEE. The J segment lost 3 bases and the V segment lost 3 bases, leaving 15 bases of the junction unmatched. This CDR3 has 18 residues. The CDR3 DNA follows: TGTGCCAGCAGCGGAATCACAGGGGGCGGAAACGGGGACACTGAAGCTTTCTTT. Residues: CASSGITGGGNGDTEAFF.

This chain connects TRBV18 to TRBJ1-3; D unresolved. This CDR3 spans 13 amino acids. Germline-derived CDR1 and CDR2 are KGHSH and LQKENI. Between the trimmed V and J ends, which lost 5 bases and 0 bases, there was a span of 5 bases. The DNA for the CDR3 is TGTGCCAGCTCAACATTCTCTGGAAACACCATATATTTT. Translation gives CASSTFSGNTIYF.

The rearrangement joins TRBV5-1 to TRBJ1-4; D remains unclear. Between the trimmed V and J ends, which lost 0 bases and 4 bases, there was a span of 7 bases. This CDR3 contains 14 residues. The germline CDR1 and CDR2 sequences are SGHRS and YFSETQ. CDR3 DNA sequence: TGCGCCAGCAGCTTGGGTCGCAGTAATGAAAAACTGTTTTTT. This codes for CASSLGRSNEKLFF.

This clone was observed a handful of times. This CDR3 is CASSQATGMDEKLFF. Written as DNA, the CDR3 is TGCGCCAGCAGCCAAGCGACAGGGATGGACGAAAAACTGTTTTTT. The chain couples TRBV4-1 to TRBJ1-4; TRBD1 aligns across 7 bases. The CDR3 runs 15 residues. Germline V CDR1 and CDR2: MGHRA, YSYEKL. J was trimmed by 8 bases and V by 1 base; bases with no gene match: 7.

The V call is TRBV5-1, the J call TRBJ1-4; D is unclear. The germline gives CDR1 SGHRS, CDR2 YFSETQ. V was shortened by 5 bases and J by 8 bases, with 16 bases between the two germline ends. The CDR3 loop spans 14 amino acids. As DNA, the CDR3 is TGCGCCAGCAGGCCCCAGCGACGGGTCGAAAAACTGTTTTTT. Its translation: CASRPQRRVEKLFF.

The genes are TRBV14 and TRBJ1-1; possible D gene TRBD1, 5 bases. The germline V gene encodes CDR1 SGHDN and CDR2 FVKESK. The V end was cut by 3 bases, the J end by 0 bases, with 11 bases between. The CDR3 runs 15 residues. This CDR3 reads CASSQYDRMNTEAFF. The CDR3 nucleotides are TGTGCCAGCAGCCAGTACGACAGAATGAACACTGAAGCTTTCTTT.

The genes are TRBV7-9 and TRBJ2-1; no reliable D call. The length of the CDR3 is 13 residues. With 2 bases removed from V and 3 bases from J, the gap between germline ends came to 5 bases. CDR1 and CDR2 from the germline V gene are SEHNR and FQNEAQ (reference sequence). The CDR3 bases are TGTGCCAGCAGCTTAAACTACTACAATGAGCAGTTCTTC. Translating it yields CASSLNYYNEQFF.

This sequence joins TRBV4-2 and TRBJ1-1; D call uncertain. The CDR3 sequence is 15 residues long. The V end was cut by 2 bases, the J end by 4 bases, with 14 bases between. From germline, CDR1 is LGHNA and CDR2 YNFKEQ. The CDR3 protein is CASSQIEGGGTEAFF. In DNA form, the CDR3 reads TGTGCCAGCAGCCAAATCGAGGGAGGAGGCACTGAAGCTTTCTTT.

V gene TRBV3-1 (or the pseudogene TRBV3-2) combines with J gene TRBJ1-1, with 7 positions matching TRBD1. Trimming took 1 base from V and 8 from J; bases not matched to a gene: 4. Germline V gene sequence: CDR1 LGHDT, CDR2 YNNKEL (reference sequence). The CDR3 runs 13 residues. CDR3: CASSQGGQDEAFF. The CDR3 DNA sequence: TGTGCCAGCAGCCAAGGCGGACAGGACGAAGCTTTCTTT.

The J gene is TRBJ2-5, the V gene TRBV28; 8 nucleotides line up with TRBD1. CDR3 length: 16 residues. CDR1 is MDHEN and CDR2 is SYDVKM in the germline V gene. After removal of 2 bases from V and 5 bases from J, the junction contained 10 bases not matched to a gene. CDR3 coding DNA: TGTGCCAGCAGTTTAATCCAGGGGGCGCGTCGGGAGACCCAGTACTTC. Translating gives CASSLIQGARRETQYF.

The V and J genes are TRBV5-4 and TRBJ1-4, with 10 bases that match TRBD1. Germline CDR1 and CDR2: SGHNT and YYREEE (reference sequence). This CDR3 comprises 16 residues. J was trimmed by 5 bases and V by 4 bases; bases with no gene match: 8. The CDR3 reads CASSHGTDRGNEKLFF. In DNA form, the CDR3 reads TGTGCCAGCAGCCACGGGACGGACAGGGGGAATGAAAAACTGTTTTTT.

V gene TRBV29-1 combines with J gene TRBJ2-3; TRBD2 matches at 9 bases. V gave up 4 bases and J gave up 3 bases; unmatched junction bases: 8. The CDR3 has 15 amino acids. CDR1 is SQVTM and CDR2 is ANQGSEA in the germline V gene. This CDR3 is CSVAKREVSTDTQYF. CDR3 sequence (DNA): TGCAGCGTTGCTAAGCGGGAGGTGTCAACAGATACGCAGTATTTT.

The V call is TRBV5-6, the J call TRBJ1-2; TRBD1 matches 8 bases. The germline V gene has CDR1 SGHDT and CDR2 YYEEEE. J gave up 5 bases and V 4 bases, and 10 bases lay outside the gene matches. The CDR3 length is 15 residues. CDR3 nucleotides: TGTGCCAGCAGCCCTGGACAGGGATCAATTTATGGCTACACCTTC. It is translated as CASSPGQGSIYGYTF. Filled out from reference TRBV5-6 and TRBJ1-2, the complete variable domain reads DAGVTQSPTHLIKTRGQQVTLRCSPKSGHDTVSWYQQALGQGPQFIFQYYEEEERQRGNFPDRFSGHQFPNYSSELNVNALLLGDSALYLCASSPGQGSIYGYTFGSGTRLTVV.

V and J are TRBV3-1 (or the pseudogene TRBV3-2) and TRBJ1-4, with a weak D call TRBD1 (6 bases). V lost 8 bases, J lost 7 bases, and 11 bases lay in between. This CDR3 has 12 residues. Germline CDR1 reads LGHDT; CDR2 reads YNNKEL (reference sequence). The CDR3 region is CASGGSGEKLFF. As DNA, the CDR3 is TGTGCCAGCGGGGGCTCTGGTGAAAAACTGTTTTTT.

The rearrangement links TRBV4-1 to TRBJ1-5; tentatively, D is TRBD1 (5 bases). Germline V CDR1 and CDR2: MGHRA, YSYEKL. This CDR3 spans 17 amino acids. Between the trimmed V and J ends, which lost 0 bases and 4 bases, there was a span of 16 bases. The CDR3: CASSQDSAGPSNQPQHF. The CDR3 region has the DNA TGCGCCAGCAGCCAAGATTCTGCGGGACCTTCTAATCAGCCCCAGCATTTT.

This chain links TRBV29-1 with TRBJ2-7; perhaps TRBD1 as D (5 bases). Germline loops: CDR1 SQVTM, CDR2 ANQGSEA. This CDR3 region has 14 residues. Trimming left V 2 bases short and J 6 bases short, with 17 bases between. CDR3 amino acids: CSVEWGEVSAEQYF. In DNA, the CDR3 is TGCAGCGTTGAATGGGGCGAGGTTTCTGCCGAGCAGTACTTC.